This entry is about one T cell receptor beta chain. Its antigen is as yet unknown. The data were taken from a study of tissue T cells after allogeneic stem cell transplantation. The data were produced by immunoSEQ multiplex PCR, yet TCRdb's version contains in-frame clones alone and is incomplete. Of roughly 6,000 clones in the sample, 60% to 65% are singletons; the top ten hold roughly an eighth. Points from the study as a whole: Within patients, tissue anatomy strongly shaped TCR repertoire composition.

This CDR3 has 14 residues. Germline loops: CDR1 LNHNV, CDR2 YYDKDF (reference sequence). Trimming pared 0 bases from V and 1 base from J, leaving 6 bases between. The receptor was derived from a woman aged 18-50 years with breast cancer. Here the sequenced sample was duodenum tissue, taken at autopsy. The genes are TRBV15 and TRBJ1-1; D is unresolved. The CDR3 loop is CATSRDRGNTEAFF. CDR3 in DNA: TGTGCCACCAGCAGAGATAGAGGGAACACTGAAGCTTTCTTT. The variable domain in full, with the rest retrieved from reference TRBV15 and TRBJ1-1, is DAMVIQNPRYQVTQFGKPVTLSCSQTLNHNVMYWYQQKSSQAPKLLFHYYDKDFNNEADTPDNFQSRRPNTSFCFLDIRSPGLGDTAMYLCATSRDRGNTEAFFGQGTRLTVV.